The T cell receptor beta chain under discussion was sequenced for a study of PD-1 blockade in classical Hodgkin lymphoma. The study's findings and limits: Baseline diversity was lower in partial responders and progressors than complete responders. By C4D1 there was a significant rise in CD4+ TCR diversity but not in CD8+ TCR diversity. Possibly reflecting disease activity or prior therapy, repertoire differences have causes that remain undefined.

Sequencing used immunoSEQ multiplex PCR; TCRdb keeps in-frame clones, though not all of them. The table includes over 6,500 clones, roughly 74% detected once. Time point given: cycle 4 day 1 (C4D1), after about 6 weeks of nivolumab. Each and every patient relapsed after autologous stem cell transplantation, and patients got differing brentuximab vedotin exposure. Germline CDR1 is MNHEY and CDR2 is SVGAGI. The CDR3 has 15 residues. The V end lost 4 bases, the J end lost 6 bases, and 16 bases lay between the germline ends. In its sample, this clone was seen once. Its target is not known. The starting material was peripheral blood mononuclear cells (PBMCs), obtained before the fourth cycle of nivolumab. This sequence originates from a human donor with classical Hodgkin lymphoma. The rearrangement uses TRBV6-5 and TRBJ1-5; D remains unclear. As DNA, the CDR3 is TGTGCCAGCAGTTCATCACTGACCCTGGGTCAGCCCCAGCATTTT. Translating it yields CASSSSLTLGQPQHF.